These 28 T cell receptor beta chains were all obtained from the same sample, sequenced in a study of yellow fever vaccine responses in identical twins. Using its own MiXCR run on the RT-PCR reads, TCRdb lists one record per CDR3 protein. The sample carries fewer than 5,000 distinct CDR3 sequences, around 73% recorded once. The starting material was T cells from blood (PBMCs), unsorted or a sorted subset (not recorded which), obtained before or after yellow fever vaccination (not recorded which). These TCRs come from a woman between 18 and 30 years old who received the yellow fever vaccine.

The chain employs TRBV4-1 and TRBJ2-7; 7 nucleotides align to TRBD1. CDR1 is MGHRA and CDR2 is YSYEKL in the germline V gene. The CDR3 runs 15 residues. Trimming took 5 bases from V and 2 from J; bases not matched to a gene: 9. As DNA, the CDR3 is TGCGCCAGCAGCATGGCCCAAGACAGGGCCTACGAGCAGTACTTC. Translated, it gives CASSMAQDRAYEQYF.

The chain uses TRBV19 and TRBJ2-3; 10 bases map to TRBD1. The J segment lost 2 bases and the V segment lost 4 bases, leaving 6 bases of the junction unmatched. The germline V gene has CDR1 LNHDA and CDR2 SQIVND (reference sequence). The length of the CDR3 is 16 residues. The CDR3 spells CASSTTGGSTTDTQYF. The CDR3 DNA is TGTGCCAGTAGTACGACAGGGGGCTCTACCACAGATACGCAGTATTTT.

The V and J genes are TRBV6-2 or TRBV6-3 and TRBJ2-7; 11 nucleotides align to TRBD2. V lost 6 bases to trimming and J lost 2 bases; unmatched junction nucleotides: 9. Germline V gives CDR1 MNHEY, CDR2 SVGEGT. The CDR3 has 16 residues. DNA for the CDR3: TGTGCCAGCAGCCCCACCCTAGCGGGAGGAACCTACGAGCAGTACTTC. Translating gives CASSPTLAGGTYEQYF.

This chain uses TRBV4-1 with TRBJ1-1; D not resolved. CDR1 MGHRA and CDR2 YSYEKL come from the germline V gene. This CDR3 contains 15 residues. The V end lost 1 base, the J end lost 2 bases, and 11 bases lay between the germline ends. The CDR3: CASSQAALLNTEAFF. The DNA of the CDR3 is TGCGCCAGCAGCCAAGCGGCCCTGCTCAACACTGAAGCTTTCTTT.

The chain recombines TRBV15 with TRBJ2-1; the D gene could be TRBD1 or TRBD2 (5 bases each). Trimming stripped 5 bases from V and 8 bases from J, with 22 bases between. CDR3 length equals 16 residues. In germline, CDR1 is LNHNV, CDR2 YYDKDF (reference sequence). This chain's CDR3 is CATSRGGAGITHEQFF. The CDR3, as DNA: TGTGCCACCAGCCGGGGTGGGGCAGGGATTACCCATGAGCAGTTCTTC.

Only a few counts were recorded for this clonotype. V and J are TRBV9 and TRBJ2-7; possibly TRBD1 for D (6 bases). Germline V CDR1 and CDR2: SGDLS, YYNGEE. This CDR3 spans 14 amino acids. V shed 3 bases and J shed 2 bases, with 12 bases lying between them. The CDR3 region has the DNA TGTGCCAGCAGCGGCGGACAGAGAGCCTACGAGCAGTACTTC. This translates into CASSGGQRAYEQYF.

This clonotype was picked up one time. V gene TRBV11-1 combines with J gene TRBJ2-1; D is tentatively TRBD1 or TRBD2 (6 bases each). V lost 1 base and J lost 1, with 8 bases in between. This CDR3 region has 15 residues. In germline, CDR1 is SGHAT, CDR2 FQDESV (reference sequence). The DNA for the CDR3 is TGTGCCAGCAGCTTAGAAGGGGGGTCCTACAATGAGCAGTTCTTC. This gives the protein CASSLEGGSYNEQFF. Supplemented by reference TRBV11-1 and TRBJ2-1, the full variable domain reads EAEVAQSPRYKITEKSQAVAFWCDPISGHATLYWYRQILGQGPELLVQFQDESVVDDSQLPKDRFSAERLKGVDSTLKIQPAELGDSAMYLCASSLEGGSYNEQFFGPGTRLTVL.

The chain uses TRBV29-1 and TRBJ2-7, with D unclear. Trimming removed 8 bases at V and 3 bases at J, with 14 bases between. The CDR3 covers 12 residues. Germline values: CDR1 SQVTM, CDR2 ANQGSEA. CDR3 sequence: CSSLTRSYEQYF. CDR3 sequence (DNA): TGCAGCTCACTTACACGGAGCTACGAGCAGTACTTC.

The rearrangement joins TRBV11-2 to TRBJ2-7, with unresolved D. Germline V CDR1 and CDR2: SGHAT, FQNNGV. V lost 1 base and J 8 bases, leaving 6 bases between the germline ends. The CDR3 has 11 residues. CDR3 DNA: TGTGCCAGCAGCTTAGGTCTTCAGCAGTACTTC. This codes for CASSLGLQQYF.

Only a few counts were recorded for this clonotype. This chain's CDR3 is CASCVGAGITRGNTIYF. The CDR3 DNA reads as TGCGCCAGTTGTGTAGGGGCCGGGATCACCAGAGGAAACACCATATATTTT. The rearrangement uses TRBV10-1 and TRBJ1-3, with D perhaps matching TRBD1 (5 bases). With 9 bases removed from V and 4 bases from J, the gap between germline ends came to 25 bases. CDR1 is WNHNN, CDR2 SYGVQD, per germline (reference sequence). The CDR3 length is 17 residues.

The CDR3 reads CASSLGGYSYEQYF. The CDR3 DNA reads as TGTGCCAGCAGCTTGGGAGGCTACTCCTACGAGCAGTACTTC. The genes are TRBV11-2 and TRBJ2-7; a weak D match, TRBD2 (6 bases). There are 14 residues in the CDR3. The V and J ends lost 3 bases and 0 bases respectively, with 9 bases between them. Germline assignment: CDR1 SGHAT and CDR2 FQNNGV.

DNA of the CDR3: TGTGCCAGCAGTTACGGCGGAAACTACGAGCAGTACTTC. Protein product: CASSYGGNYEQYF. The V call is TRBV6-5, the J call TRBJ2-7; D uncertain. CDR1 MNHEY and CDR2 SVGAGI come from the germline V gene. The CDR3 loop spans 13 amino acids. The V and J ends lost 2 bases and 3 bases respectively, with 8 bases between them.

The CDR3 sequence: CASSLGGGYTF. CDR3 in DNA: TGTGCCAGCAGCTTAGGAGGGGGCTACACCTTC. V usage is TRBV11-2 and J usage is TRBJ1-2; no definite D call. CDR3 length: 11 amino acids. Germline CDR1 reads SGHAT; CDR2 reads FQNNGV. V gave up 1 base and J gave up 8 bases, with 5 bases separating them.

This rearrangement joins TRBV12-3 or TRBV12-4 to TRBJ2-1, with a weak D call TRBD1 (6 bases). CDR3 length equals 16 residues. Trimming took 5 bases from V and 1 from J, leaving 15 bases between them. The CDR3 sequence: CASSPPDSQSYNEQFF. DNA for the CDR3: TGTGCCAGCAGTCCCCCGGACAGCCAGTCCTACAATGAGCAGTTCTTC.

The rearrangement joins TRBV12-2 to TRBJ2-7. TRBV12-2 is noted as a pseudogene. The CDR3 consists of 13 residues. CDR3 DNA: TGTGCAAGTCGCTTCCGCCTATCCTACGAGCAGTACTTC. It codes for CASRFRLSYEQYF.

This chain links TRBV4-1 with TRBJ2-3, with D possibly being TRBD2 (5 bases). The CDR3 is made up of 15 amino acids. The germline V and J ends were trimmed by 0 bases and 3 bases, with 10 bases remaining between them. In germline, CDR1 is MGHRA, CDR2 YSYEKL. CDR3 bases: TGCGCCAGCAGCCAAGAGCTAGCTCTGACAGATACGCAGTATTTT. As protein: CASSQELALTDTQYF.

The genes are TRBV20-1 and TRBJ2-7; TRBD1 matches 10 bases. Germline values: CDR1 DFQATT, CDR2 SNEGSKA (reference sequence). This CDR3 region has 15 residues. V lost 1 base to trimming and J lost 4 bases; unmatched junction nucleotides: 7. CDR3 coding DNA: TGCAGTGCTAGAGGTCTCGGGACAGGGGTTTACGAGCAGTACTTC. Protein: CSARGLGTGVYEQYF.

V and J are TRBV5-5 and TRBJ1-1; unclear D gene. V lost 1 base, J lost 4 bases, and 8 bases lay in between. Per germline, CDR1 SGHKS and CDR2 YYEKEE (reference sequence). The CDR3 has 13 residues. This CDR3 reads CASSLWVSTEAFF. Here the CDR3 DNA reads TGTGCCAGCAGCTTGTGGGTTTCCACTGAAGCTTTCTTT. The entire variable domain, with the rest obtained from reference TRBV5-5 and TRBJ1-1, is as follows: DAGVTQSPTHLIKTRGQQVTLRCSPISGHKSVSWYQQVLGQGPQFIFQYYEKEERGRGNFPDRFSARQFPNYSSELNVNALLLGDSALYLCASSLWVSTEAFFGQGTRLTVV.

The gene calls are TRBV6-2 or TRBV6-3 and TRBJ1-5; D is ambiguous. The CDR3 sequence is 15 residues long. CDR1 and CDR2 from the germline V gene are MNHEY and SVGEGT. V was clipped by 0 bases and J by 7 bases, with 13 bases between them. CDR3 sequence (DNA): TGTGCCAGCAGTTACTCCAAAGATAGCAGCCAGCCCCAGCATTTT. This sequence encodes CASSYSKDSSQPQHF.

The J gene is TRBJ2-2, the V gene TRBV6-5; TRBD1 or TRBD2 may be the D gene (6 bases each). This CDR3 spans 16 amino acids. Per germline, CDR1 MNHEY and CDR2 SVGAGI. V lost 1 base and J lost 1, with 10 bases in between. The CDR3 DNA is TGTGCCAGCAGTTACTTACAGGGAGGGAACACCGGGGAGCTGTTTTTT. It codes for CASSYLQGGNTGELFF.

The table lists this clonotype with a few counts. V gene TRBV4-2 combines with J gene TRBJ2-1, with D possibly being TRBD1 (6 bases). The CDR3 sequence is 16 residues long. Trimming removed 4 bases at V and 4 bases at J, with 17 bases between. Germline V gene sequence: CDR1 LGHNA, CDR2 YNFKEQ. CDR3 region: CASSPVTGNSYNEQFF. The CDR3 nucleotides are TGTGCCAGCAGCCCAGTTACAGGGAACAGTTACAATGAGCAGTTCTTC.

The CDR3 loop is CASSIGGITEAFF. CDR3 DNA: TGTGCCAGTAGTATAGGAGGAATCACTGAAGCTTTCTTT. The chain links TRBV19 to TRBJ1-1; D remains unclear. The CDR3 contains 13 residues. Looked up from germline, CDR1 is LNHDA and CDR2 is SQIVND (reference sequence). V was clipped by 1 base and J by 4 bases, with 7 bases between them.

The chain recombines TRBV6-2 or TRBV6-3 with TRBJ2-1; 7 bases agree with TRBD2. In germline, CDR1 is MNHEY, CDR2 SVGEGT. V lost 2 bases to trimming and J lost 4 bases; unmatched junction nucleotides: 8. CDR3 length equals 16 residues. The DNA of the CDR3 is TGTGCCAGCAGTTACCTGATAAGCGGGACTTACAATGAGCAGTTCTTC. Its translation is CASSYLISGTYNEQFF.

V and J are TRBV7-9 and TRBJ2-1; no clear D. Germline CDR1 and CDR2: SEHNR and FQNEAQ (reference sequence). The CDR3 runs 12 residues. V lost 3 bases to trimming and J lost 9 bases, with 9 bases between them. The CDR3 sequence: CASSFAPTEQFF. CDR3 DNA sequence: TGTGCCAGCAGCTTCGCACCCACTGAGCAGTTCTTC.

V gene TRBV11-1 combines with J gene TRBJ2-1, with 8 bases lining up with TRBD2. V gave up 6 bases and J gave up 2 bases; unmatched junction bases: 15. The germline CDR1 and CDR2 sequences are SGHAT and FQDESV (reference sequence). This CDR3 region has 18 residues. CDR3 residues: CASRPGTSGGSAYNEQFF. CDR3 DNA: TGTGCCAGCAGGCCCGGGACTAGTGGGGGTTCGGCCTACAATGAGCAGTTCTTC.

The chain is built from TRBV29-1 and TRBJ2-7, with TRBD1 as a possible D gene (6 bases). CDR1 is SQVTM, CDR2 ANQGSEA, per germline. The CDR3 spans 14 residues. With 5 bases removed from V and 0 bases from J, the gap between germline ends came to 14 bases. The DNA for the CDR3 is TGCAGCGTTTTCGGACAGTTTGACTCCTACGAGCAGTACTTC. This gives the protein CSVFGQFDSYEQYF.

This chain links TRBV4-1 with TRBJ1-5; D unresolved. With 0 bases removed from V and 1 base from J, the gap between germline ends came to 10 bases. CDR1 MGHRA and CDR2 YSYEKL come from the germline V gene. The CDR3 spans 16 residues. CDR3 in DNA: TGCGCCAGCAGCCAAGATAACGGAGTGAGCAATCAGCCCCAGCATTTT. Protein: CASSQDNGVSNQPQHF.

The chain employs TRBV15 and TRBJ2-1, with 8 positions matching TRBD2. The germline V gene encodes CDR1 LNHNV and CDR2 YYDKDF (reference sequence). Trimming at V came to 6 bases and at J to 4 bases, leaving 5 bases not matched to a gene. CDR3 length: 14 residues. Written as DNA, the CDR3 is TGTGCCACCAGTATCCAGCGGGAGTACAATGAGCAGTTCTTC. Its protein is CATSIQREYNEQFF.